In this sample, the clone carrying this T cell receptor beta chain turned up a few times. This entry comes from a study of T cells in Graves' hyperthyroidism and ophthalmopathy. Amplification of TCR beta CDR3 regions was performed using RNA transcripts as template. The primer set for the first-round RT-PCR of the TCR CDR3 was HTBI. TCRdb independently ran MiXCR on the multiplex PCR reads; one entry per CDR3 protein. The sample lists some 300,000 distinct CDR3 sequences, around 17% seen once, with 33% in the top ten. The germline V gene has CDR1 SEHNR and CDR2 FQNEAQ (reference sequence). The CDR3 has 15 amino acids. V lost 10 bases, J lost 0 bases, and 9 bases stayed unmatched. Calling Graves' hyperthyroidism stable meant ophthalmopathy did not progress within 18 months.

Sequencing was performed on blood. The source of this sequence is a man aged 30-40 years with Graves' hyperthyroidism. This sequence joins TRBV7-9 and TRBJ2-1; 7 bases align to TRBD2. The CDR3 loop reads CAIPSGVSSYNEQFF. CDR3 nucleotides: TGTGCCATCCCTAGCGGCGTGAGCTCCTACAATGAGCAGTTCTTC. Together with reference TRBV7-9 and TRBJ2-1, the CDR3 gives the full variable domain: DTGVSQNPRHKITKRGQNVTFRCDPISEHNRLYWYRQTLGQGPEFLTYFQNEAQLEKSRLLSDRFSAERPKGSFSTLEIQRTEQGDSAMYLCAIPSGVSSYNEQFFGPGTRLTVL.